This entry is about one TCR beta chain. This sample is part of a study of cytomegalovirus exposure and HLA in healthy donors. Across the whole study: About 85 million unique TCRs from HLA-typed donors were held in an early release of data.

Amplification used 60 Vbeta primers and 13 Jbeta primers. Generated by immunoSEQ multiplex PCR, the TCRdb table keeps only in-frame clones and is missing some. The sample has about 220,000 clones; 75% to 90% are singletons. Sequenced material: PBMCs. The receptor was isolated from a boy aged 2 to 9 in good health and CMV-seronegative.

CDR3 in amino acids: CASSLSDRVNTEAFF. DNA for the CDR3: TGTGCCAGCAGCCTCAGCGACAGGGTGAACACTGAAGCTTTCTTT. J is TRBJ1-1 and V is TRBV7-9; 7 nucleotides align to TRBD1. The length of the CDR3 is 15 residues. With 5 bases clipped from V and 0 bases from J, the junction kept 6 bases outside the gene matches. Germline lookup yields CDR1 SEHNR and CDR2 FQNEAQ (reference sequence).